The 7 T cell receptor beta chains listed next were all sequenced from one sample in a study of T cells in Graves' hyperthyroidism and ophthalmopathy. Researchers amplified the TCR beta CDR3 regions from RNA transcripts. Primed by the HTBI set, a first-round RT-PCR was run on the TCR CDR3. From the multiplex PCR reads, TCRdb called clonotypes with MiXCR, one entry per CDR3 protein. The sample comprises about 590,000 distinct CDR3 sequences, about a sixth of which are singletons, and around 7.3% rests with the top ten. Sequencing was performed on blood. These receptors were taken from a woman between 25 and 40 years old with Graves' hyperthyroidism.

The count of this clonotype is one. Being one base from a much bigger clone, this may be a read error. The chain employs TRBV20-1 and TRBJ2-7; D might be TRBD2 (6 bases). There are 14 residues in the CDR3. Germline V gene data show CDR1 as DFQATT and CDR2 as SNEGSKA (reference sequence). V was cut by 2 bases and J by 6 bases, with 17 bases left in between. The CDR3 reads CSARTSFNPCEQYF. The CDR3 coding sequence is TGCAGTGCTAGAACTAGCTTTAATCCCTGCGAGCAGTACTTC.

Ten or more counts support this clonotype. This chain uses TRBV13 with TRBJ2-7, with D tentatively TRBD1 (6 bases). The CDR3 sequence is 15 residues long. Trimming left V 1 base short and J 2 bases short, with 12 bases between. CDR1 PRHDT and CDR2 FYEKMQ come from the germline V gene (reference sequence). In DNA form, the CDR3 reads TGTGCCAGCAGCTTAGCGACAGGAGTAACCTACGAGCAGTACTTC. It yields the protein CASSLATGVTYEQYF.

This clonotype has just a few counts. The V gene is TRBV19, the J gene TRBJ1-1; D is unresolved. V lost 3 bases and J lost 3, with 17 bases in between. In germline, CDR1 is LNHDA, CDR2 SQIVND (reference sequence). The CDR3 loop spans 16 amino acids. The CDR3 region has the DNA TGTGCCAGTAGTATGGTAGGTGTGGGGAGCCACACTGAAGCTTTCTTT. This gives the protein CASSMVGVGSHTEAFF. Full variable domain (rest looked up from reference TRBV19 and TRBJ1-1): DGGITQSPKYLFRKEGQNVTLSCEQNLNHDAMYWYRQDPGQGLRLIYYSQIVNDFQKGDIAEGYSVSREKKESFPLTVTSAQKNPTAFYLCASSMVGVGSHTEAFFGQGTRLTVV.

The chain has TRBV6-1 and TRBJ1-5; 9 positions agree with TRBD1. Germline V gene sequence: CDR1 MNHNS, CDR2 SASEGT. CDR3 length equals 16 residues. Unmatched junction bases numbered 12, after V lost 6 bases and J lost 6 bases. CDR3 coding DNA: TGTGCCAGCAGCCAAATCACGACAGGGGGGGGTCAGCCCCAGCATTTT. Amino acids: CASSQITTGGGQPQHF.

The chain employs TRBV20-1 and TRBJ1-6, with no clear D. CDR1 is DFQATT, CDR2 SNEGSKA, per germline (reference sequence). This CDR3 has 13 amino acids. Trimming shortened V by 1 base and J by 10 bases, and 11 bases separated the two germline ends. The CDR3 region is CSARVTDGSPLHF. The CDR3 region has the DNA TGCAGTGCTAGAGTCACGGACGGATCACCCCTCCACTTT.

The table lists this clonotype with a few counts. The chain employs TRBV24-1 and TRBJ2-7; D is possibly TRBD1 (5 bases). The CDR3 is made up of 15 amino acids. V was shortened by 4 bases and J by 3 bases, with 15 bases between the two germline ends. Germline CDR1 KGHDR, CDR2 SFDVKD. The CDR3 is CATSDIQDDYYEQYF. CDR3 sequence (DNA): TGTGCCACCAGTGACATACAGGACGATTACTACGAGCAGTACTTC.

This clonotype was seen ten or more times. For the CDR3, the DNA is TGTGCCAGCAGTTTTAGGCCAAGGGAGCCCCAGCATTTT. It specifies CASSFRPREPQHF. The V gene is TRBV27, the J gene TRBJ1-5; D unresolved. Trimming shortened V by 3 bases and J by 8 bases, and 11 bases separated the two germline ends. The germline V gene has CDR1 MNHEY and CDR2 SMNVEV (reference sequence). The CDR3 has 13 residues.